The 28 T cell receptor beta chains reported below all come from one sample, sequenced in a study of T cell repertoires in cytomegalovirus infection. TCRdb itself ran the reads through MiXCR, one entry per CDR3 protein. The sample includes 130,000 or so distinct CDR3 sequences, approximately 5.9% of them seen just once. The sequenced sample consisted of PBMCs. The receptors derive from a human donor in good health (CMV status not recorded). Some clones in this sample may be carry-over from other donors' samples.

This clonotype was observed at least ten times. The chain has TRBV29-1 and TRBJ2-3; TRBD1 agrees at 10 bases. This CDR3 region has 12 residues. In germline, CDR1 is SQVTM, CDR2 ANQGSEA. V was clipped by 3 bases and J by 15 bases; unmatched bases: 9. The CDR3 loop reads CSVDETGTGEYF. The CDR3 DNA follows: TGCAGCGTTGACGAGACCGGGACAGGGGAATATTTT.

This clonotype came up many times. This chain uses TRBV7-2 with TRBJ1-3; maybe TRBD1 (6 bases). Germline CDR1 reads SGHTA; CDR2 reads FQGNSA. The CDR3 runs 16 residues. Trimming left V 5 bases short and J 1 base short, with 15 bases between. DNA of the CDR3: TGTGCCAGCAGCCCAAACGCCAGGGGATCTGGAAACACCATATATTTT. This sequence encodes CASSPNARGSGNTIYF.

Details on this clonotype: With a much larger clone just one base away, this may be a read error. The CDR3 DNA follows: TGCGCCAGTTCGGACAGTCCCACAGATAAGCAGTATTTT. This gives the protein CASSDSPTDKQYF. The chain joins TRBV5-1 to TRBJ2-3, with a weak D call TRBD1 (6 bases). Germline V gene sequence: CDR1 SGHRS, CDR2 YFSETQ. This CDR3 comprises 13 residues.

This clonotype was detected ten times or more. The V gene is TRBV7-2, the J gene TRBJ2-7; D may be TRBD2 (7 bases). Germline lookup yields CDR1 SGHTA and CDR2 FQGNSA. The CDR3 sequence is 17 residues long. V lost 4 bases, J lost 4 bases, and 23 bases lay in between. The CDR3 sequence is CASSWGGAPGSSYEQYF. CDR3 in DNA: TGTGCCAGCAGCTGGGGGGGGGCCCCAGGATCCTCATACGAGCAGTACTTC.

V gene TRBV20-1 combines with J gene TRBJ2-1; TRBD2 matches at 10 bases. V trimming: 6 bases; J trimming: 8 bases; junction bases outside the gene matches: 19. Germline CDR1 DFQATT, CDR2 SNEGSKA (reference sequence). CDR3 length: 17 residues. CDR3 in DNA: TGCAGTGCCTTTGCAACGGGGCGCCAGCGGGGGGGATATGAGCAGTTCTTC. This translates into CSAFATGRQRGGYEQFF.

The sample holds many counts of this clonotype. The CDR3 coding sequence is TGTGCCAGCAGCAATCGACTGGCTCCGGATACGCAGTATTTT. It encodes CASSNRLAPDTQYF. This chain uses TRBV7-9 with TRBJ2-3; D remains ambiguous. Germline CDR1 and CDR2: SEHNR and FQNEAQ (reference sequence). V lost 5 bases and J 6 bases, leaving 15 bases between the germline ends. The CDR3 has 14 amino acids.

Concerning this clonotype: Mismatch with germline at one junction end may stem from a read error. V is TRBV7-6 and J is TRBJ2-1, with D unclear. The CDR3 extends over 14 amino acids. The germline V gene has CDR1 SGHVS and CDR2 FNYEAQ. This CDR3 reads CVSSLELWADEQFF. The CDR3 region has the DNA TGTGTCAGCAGCCTTGAGCTCTGGGCAGATGAGCAGTTCTTC.

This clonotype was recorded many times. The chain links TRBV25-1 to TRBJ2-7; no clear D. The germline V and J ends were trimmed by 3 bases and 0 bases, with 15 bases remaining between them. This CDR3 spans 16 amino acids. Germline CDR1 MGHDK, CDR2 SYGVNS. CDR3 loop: CASSDPRHASSYEQYF. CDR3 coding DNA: TGTGCCAGCAGTGATCCTAGACACGCGAGCTCCTACGAGCAGTACTTC.

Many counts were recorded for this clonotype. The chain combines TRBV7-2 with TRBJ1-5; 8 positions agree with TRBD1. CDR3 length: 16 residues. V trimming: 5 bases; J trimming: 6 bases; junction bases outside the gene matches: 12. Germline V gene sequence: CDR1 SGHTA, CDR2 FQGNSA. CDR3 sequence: CASSLTQGAVGQPQHF. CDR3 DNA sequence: TGTGCCAGCAGCCTGACTCAGGGGGCAGTGGGTCAGCCCCAGCATTTT.

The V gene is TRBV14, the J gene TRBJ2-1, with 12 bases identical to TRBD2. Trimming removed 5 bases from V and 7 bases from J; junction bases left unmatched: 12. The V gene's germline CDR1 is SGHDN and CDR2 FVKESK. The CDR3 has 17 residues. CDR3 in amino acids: CASSFRLAGVPGNEQFF. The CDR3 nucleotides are TGTGCCAGCAGCTTTCGACTAGCGGGGGTTCCAGGGAATGAGCAGTTCTTC.

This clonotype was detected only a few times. CDR3 DNA sequence: TGTGCCGGGACAAACAGGGTCCACGAGCAGTACTTC. The encoded protein is CAGTNRVHEQYF. The chain uses TRBV2 and TRBJ2-7; perhaps TRBD1 as D (6 bases). CDR1 and CDR2 (germline): SNHLY, FYNNEI. The CDR3 sequence is 12 residues long. Trimming removed 11 bases at V and 5 bases at J, with 16 bases between. The whole variable domain, filled in from reference TRBV2 and TRBJ2-7, reads EPEVTQTPSHQVTQMGQEVILRCVPISNHLYFYWYRQILGQKVEFLVSFYNNEISEKSEIFDDQFSVERPDGSNFTLKIRSTKLEDSAMYFCAGTNRVHEQYFGPGTRLTVT.

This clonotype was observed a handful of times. The DNA of the CDR3 is TGTGCCAGCAGTCCGGACAGGGTAGCTGGAAACACCATATATTTT. Translation gives CASSPDRVAGNTIYF. The chain links TRBV28 to TRBJ1-3, with 8 bases identical to TRBD1. The V gene end was trimmed by 5 bases and the J gene end by 2 bases; junction bases not matched to a gene: 5. The CDR3 sequence is 15 residues long. Germline CDR1 reads MDHEN; CDR2 reads SYDVKM. Variable domain in full (rest from reference TRBV28 and TRBJ1-3): DVKVTQSSRYLVKRTGEKVFLECVQDMDHENMFWYRQDPGLGLRLIYFSYDVKMKEKGDIPEGYSVSREKKERFSLILESASTNQTSMYLCASSPDRVAGNTIYFGEGSWLTVV.

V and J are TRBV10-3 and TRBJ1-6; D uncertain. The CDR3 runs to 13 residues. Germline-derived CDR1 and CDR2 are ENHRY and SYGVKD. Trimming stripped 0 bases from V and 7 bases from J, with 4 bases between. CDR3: CAISESGNSPLHF. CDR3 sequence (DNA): TGTGCCATCAGTGAGTCGGGGAATTCACCCCTCCACTTT.

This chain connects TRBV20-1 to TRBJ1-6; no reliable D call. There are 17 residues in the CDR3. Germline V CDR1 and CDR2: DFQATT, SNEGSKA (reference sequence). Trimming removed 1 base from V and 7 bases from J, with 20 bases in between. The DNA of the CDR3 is TGCAGTGCTAGAGCCCCAAAAGTCGAAGAACTGAATTCACCCCTCCACTTT. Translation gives CSARAPKVEELNSPLHF.

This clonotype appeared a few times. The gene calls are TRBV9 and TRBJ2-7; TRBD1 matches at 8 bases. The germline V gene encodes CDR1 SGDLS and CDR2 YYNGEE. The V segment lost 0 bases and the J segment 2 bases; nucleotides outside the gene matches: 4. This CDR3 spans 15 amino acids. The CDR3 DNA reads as TGTGCCAGCAGCGTAGGCGGGACAGGACCCTACGAGCAGTACTTC. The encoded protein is CASSVGGTGPYEQYF.

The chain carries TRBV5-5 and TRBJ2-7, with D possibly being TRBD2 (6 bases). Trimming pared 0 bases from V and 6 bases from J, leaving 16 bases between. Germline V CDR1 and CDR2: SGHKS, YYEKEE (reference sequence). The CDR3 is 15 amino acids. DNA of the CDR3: TGTGCCAGCAGCTTGGGTGCTTCGGCGGGGAGCGAGCAGTACTTC. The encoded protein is CASSLGASAGSEQYF. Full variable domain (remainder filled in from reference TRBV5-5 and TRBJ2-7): DAGVTQSPTHLIKTRGQQVTLRCSPISGHKSVSWYQQVLGQGPQFIFQYYEKEERGRGNFPDRFSARQFPNYSSELNVNALLLGDSALYLCASSLGASAGSEQYFGPGTRLTVT.

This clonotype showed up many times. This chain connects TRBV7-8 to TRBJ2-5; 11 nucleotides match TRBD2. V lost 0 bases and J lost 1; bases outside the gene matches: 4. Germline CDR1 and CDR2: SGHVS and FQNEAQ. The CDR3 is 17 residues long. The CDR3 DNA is TGTGCCAGCAGCTTAGCCAGACTAGCGGGGCCCCAAGAGACCCAGTACTTC. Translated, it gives CASSLARLAGPQETQYF.

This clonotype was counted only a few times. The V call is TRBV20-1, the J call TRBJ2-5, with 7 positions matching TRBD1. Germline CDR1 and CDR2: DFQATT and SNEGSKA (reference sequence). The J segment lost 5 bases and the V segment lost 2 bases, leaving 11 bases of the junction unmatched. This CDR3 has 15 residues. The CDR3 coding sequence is TGCAGTGCTAGAAATCCCTTGACAGGGACGGAGACCCAGTACTTC. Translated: CSARNPLTGTETQYF.

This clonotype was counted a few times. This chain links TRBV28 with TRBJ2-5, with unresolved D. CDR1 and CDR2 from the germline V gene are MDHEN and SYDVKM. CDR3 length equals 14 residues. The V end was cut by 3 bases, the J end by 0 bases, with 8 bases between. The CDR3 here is CASSFSRDQETQYF. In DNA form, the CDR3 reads TGTGCCAGCAGTTTCTCCCGGGACCAAGAGACCCAGTACTTC. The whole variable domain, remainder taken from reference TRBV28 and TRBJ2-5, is DVKVTQSSRYLVKRTGEKVFLECVQDMDHENMFWYRQDPGLGLRLIYFSYDVKMKEKGDIPEGYSVSREKKERFSLILESASTNQTSMYLCASSFSRDQETQYFGPGTRLLVL.

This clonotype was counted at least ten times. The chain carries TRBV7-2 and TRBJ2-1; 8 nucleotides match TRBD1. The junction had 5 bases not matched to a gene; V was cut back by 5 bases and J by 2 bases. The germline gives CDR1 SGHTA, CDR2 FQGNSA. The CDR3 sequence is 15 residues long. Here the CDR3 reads CASSPTGGAYNEQFF. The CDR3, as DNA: TGTGCCAGCAGCCCCACAGGGGGAGCCTACAATGAGCAGTTCTTC.

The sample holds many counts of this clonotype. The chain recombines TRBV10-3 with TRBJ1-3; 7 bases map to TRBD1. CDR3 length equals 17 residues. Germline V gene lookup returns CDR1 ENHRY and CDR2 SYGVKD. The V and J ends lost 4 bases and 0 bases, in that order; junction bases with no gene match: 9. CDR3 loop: CAISASGTDISGNTIYF. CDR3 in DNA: TGTGCCATCAGTGCTTCCGGGACAGACATCTCTGGAAACACCATATATTTT.

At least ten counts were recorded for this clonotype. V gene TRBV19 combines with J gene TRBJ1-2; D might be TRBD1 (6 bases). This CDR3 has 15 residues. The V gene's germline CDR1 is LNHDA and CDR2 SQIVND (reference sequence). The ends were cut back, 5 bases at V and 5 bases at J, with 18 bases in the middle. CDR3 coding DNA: TGTGCCAGTAGTGCATATTCAGGGGCTCCTTATGGCTACACCTTC. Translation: CASSAYSGAPYGYTF. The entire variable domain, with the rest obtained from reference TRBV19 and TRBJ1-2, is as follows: DGGITQSPKYLFRKEGQNVTLSCEQNLNHDAMYWYRQDPGQGLRLIYYSQIVNDFQKGDIAEGYSVSREKKESFPLTVTSAQKNPTAFYLCASSAYSGAPYGYTFGSGTRLTVV.

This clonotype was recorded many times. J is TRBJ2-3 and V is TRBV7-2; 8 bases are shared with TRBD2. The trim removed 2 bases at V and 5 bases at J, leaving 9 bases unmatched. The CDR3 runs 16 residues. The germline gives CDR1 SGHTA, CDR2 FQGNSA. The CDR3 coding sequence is TGTGCCAGCAGCTTACATTGGCGGGGGGTGGGAGATACGCAGTATTTT. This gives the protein CASSLHWRGVGDTQYF.

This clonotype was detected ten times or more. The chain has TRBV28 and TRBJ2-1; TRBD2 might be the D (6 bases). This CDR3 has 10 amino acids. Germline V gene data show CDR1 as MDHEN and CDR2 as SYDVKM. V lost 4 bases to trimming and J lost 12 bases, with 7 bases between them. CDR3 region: CASSSTRQFF. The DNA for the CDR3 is TGTGCCAGCAGTTCGACTAGGCAGTTCTTC. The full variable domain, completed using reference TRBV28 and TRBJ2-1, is DVKVTQSSRYLVKRTGEKVFLECVQDMDHENMFWYRQDPGLGLRLIYFSYDVKMKEKGDIPEGYSVSREKKERFSLILESASTNQTSMYLCASSSTRQFFGPGTRLTVL.

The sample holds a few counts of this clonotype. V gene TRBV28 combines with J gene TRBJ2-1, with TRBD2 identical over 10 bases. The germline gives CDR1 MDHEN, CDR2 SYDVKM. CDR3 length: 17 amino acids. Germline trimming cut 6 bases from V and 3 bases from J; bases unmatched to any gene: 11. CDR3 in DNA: TGTGCCAGCAGCCCTATCGTCGTAGCGGGGGGCTACAATGAGCAGTTCTTC. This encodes CASSPIVVAGGYNEQFF.

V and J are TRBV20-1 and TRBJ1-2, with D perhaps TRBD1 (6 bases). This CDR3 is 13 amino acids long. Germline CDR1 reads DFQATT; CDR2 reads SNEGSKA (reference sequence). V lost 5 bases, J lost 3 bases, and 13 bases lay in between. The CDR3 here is CSAPPGHDYGYTF. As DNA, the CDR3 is TGCAGTGCTCCGCCGGGACACGACTATGGCTACACCTTC.

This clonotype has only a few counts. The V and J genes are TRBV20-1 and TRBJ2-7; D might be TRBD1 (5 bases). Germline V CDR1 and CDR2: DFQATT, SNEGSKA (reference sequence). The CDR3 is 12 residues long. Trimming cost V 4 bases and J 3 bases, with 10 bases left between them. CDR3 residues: CSATDNLYEQYF. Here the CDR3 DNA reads TGCAGTGCTACGGACAACCTCTACGAGCAGTACTTC.

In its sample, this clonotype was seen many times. The CDR3: CASSPRGRDNEQFF. The CDR3 nucleotides are TGTGCCAGCAGCCCCCGGGGGAGGGACAATGAGCAGTTCTTC. The V gene is TRBV11-2, the J gene TRBJ2-1, with 7 nucleotides matching TRBD2. In germline, CDR1 is SGHAT, CDR2 FQNNGV. Trimming took 5 bases from V and 5 from J; bases not matched to a gene: 6. The length of the CDR3 is 14 residues.